This is a list of T cell receptor beta chains from one sample in a study of identical twins. TCRdb re-derived calls from the 5' RACE reads in MiXCR, one entry per CDR3 protein. The top ten clones hold 1.9% of a sample with approximately 220,000 distinct CDR3 sequences, about 7.5% of them seen once. Separately, the same data were catalogued under a study of yellow fever vaccine responses in identical twins.

Sequences were obtained from memory (CD45RO+) T cells sorted from blood. These TCRs come from a woman between 18 and 29 years old in good health. The CDR3 runs from the conserved cysteine through the conserved F or W. A D gene is named only where the DNA matches it firmly. A clone size is listed for some rows: how often the clone was seen (once, few, many), or a class if it is expanded.

-	15	-	TRBJ2-3	TRBV5-1	CASSLDLAPTDTQYF	TGCGCCAGCAGCTTGGATCTAGCCCCCACAGATACGCAGTATTTT
TRBD1	13	few	TRBJ2-7	TRBV6-6	CASNRDRSYEQYF	TGTGCCAGCAACCGGGACAGAAGCTACGAGCAGTACTTC
TRBD2	19	few	TRBJ2-1	TRBV4-1	CASSQDPSGVLSSYNEQFF	TGCGCCAGCAGCCAAGATCCTAGCGGGGTTCTTAGCTCCTACAATGAGCAGTTCTTC
-	15	many	TRBJ1-5	TRBV5-1	CASSPGWGGNQPQHF	TGCGCCAGCAGCCCCGGTTGGGGGGGCAATCAGCCCCAGCATTTT
TRBD1	15	few	TRBJ1-4	TRBV5-6	CASSLLDRGNEKLFF	TGTGCCAGCAGCTTACTCGACAGGGGTAATGAAAAACTGTTTTTT
-	14	few	TRBJ2-5	TRBV10-3	CAISDDRGAETQYF	TGTGCCATCAGTGACGACCGGGGCGCGGAGACCCAGTACTTC
-	14	many	TRBJ1-3	TRBV6-5	CASSYLRSGNTIYF	TGTGCCAGCAGTTACTTGAGGTCTGGAAACACCATATATTTT
-	15	-	TRBJ1-1	TRBV4-1	CASSQVGETNTEAFF	TGCGCCAGCAGCCAAGTGGGTGAAACGAACACTGAAGCTTTCTTT
-	15	many	TRBJ1-1	TRBV5-4	CASSLAGTMNTEAFF	TGTGCCAGCAGCTTGGCCGGGACAATGAACACTGAAGCTTTCTTT
-	14	many	TRBJ2-5	TRBV29-1	CSVEGLGSAETQYF	TGCAGCGTTGAAGGGCTCGGGTCGGCGGAGACCCAGTACTTC
-	13	few	TRBJ1-2	TRBV20-1	CSAPPGLLRGYTF	TGCAGTGCTCCTCCGGGACTCCTAAGAGGCTACACCTTC
-	11	-	TRBJ2-1	TRBV30	CAWSARSEQFF	TGTGCCTGGAGTGCCCGGAGTGAGCAGTTCTTC
-	16	-	TRBJ2-6	TRBV15	CATSRQKGSGANVLTF	TGTGCCACCAGCAGACAAAAGGGCTCTGGGGCCAACGTCCTGACTTTC
TRBD2	12	-	TRBJ2-1	TRBV3-1	CASSRGGDEQFF	TGTGCCAGCAGCCGGGGGGGAGATGAGCAGTTCTTC
-	16	many	TRBJ1-4	TRBV13	CASTLSSGAEWEKLFF	TGTGCCAGCACACTAAGTTCGGGAGCTGAGTGGGAAAAACTGTTTTTT
-	17	-	TRBJ1-6	TRBV5-5	CASGLDWGGTGNSPLHF	TGTGCCAGCGGCTTGGACTGGGGCGGCACGGGGAATTCACCCCTCCACTTT